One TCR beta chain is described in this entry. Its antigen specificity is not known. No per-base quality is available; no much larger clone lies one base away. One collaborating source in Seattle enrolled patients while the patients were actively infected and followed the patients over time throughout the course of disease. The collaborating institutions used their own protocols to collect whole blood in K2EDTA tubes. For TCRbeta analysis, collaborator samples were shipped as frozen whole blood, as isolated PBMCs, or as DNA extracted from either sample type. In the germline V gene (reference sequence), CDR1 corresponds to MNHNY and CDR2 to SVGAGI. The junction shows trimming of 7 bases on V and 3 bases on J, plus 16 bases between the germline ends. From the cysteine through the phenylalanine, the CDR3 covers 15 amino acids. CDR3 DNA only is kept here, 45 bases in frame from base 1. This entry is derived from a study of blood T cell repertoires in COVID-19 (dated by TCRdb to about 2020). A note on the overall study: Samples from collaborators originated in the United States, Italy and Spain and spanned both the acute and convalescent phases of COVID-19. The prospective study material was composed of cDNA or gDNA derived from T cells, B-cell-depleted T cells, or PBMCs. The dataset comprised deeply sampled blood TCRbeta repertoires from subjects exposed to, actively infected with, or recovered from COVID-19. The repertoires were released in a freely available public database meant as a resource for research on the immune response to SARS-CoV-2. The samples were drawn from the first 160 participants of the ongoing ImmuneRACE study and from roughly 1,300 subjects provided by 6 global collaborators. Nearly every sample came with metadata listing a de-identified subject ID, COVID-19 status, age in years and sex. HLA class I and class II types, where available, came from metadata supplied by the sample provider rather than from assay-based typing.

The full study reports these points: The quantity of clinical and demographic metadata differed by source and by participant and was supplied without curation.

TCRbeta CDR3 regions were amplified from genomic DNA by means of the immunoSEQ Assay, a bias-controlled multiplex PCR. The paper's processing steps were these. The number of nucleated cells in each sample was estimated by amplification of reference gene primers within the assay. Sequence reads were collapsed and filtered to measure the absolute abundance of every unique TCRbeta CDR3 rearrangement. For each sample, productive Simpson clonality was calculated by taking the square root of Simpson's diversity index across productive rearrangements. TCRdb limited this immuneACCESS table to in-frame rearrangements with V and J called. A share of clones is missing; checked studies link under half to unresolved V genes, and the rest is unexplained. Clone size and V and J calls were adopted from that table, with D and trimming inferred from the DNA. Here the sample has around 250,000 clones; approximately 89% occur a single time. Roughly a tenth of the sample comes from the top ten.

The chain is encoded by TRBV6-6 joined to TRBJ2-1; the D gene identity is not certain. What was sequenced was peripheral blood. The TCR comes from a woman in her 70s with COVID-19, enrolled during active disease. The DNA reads TGTGCCAGCACCTCTTCGACGACTGGCTACAATGAGCAGTTCTTC. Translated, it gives CASTSSTTGYNEQFF.